The TCR beta chain under discussion was sequenced for a study of blood T cell repertoires in COVID-19. CDR1 is SGHDT and CDR2 is YYEEEE in the germline V gene. The CDR3 runs to 13 residues. Trimming pared 6 bases from V and 4 bases from J, leaving 13 bases between. The data were produced by immunoSEQ multiplex PCR, yet TCRdb's version contains in-frame clones alone and is incomplete. There are about 340,000 clones in the sample; approximately 86% occur only once, and about 4.2% lies in the top ten. The receptor was derived from a woman aged 40-49 years with acute COVID-19. The sample was PBMCs or T cells enriched from blood (not recorded which). The V and J genes are TRBV5-6 and TRBJ1-2, with D possibly matching TRBD1 (5 bases). CDR3 loop: CASMVWGVYGYTF. As DNA, the CDR3 is TGTGCCAGCATGGTCTGGGGGGTCTATGGCTACACCTTC.